Below, one T cell receptor beta chain is given with its context. This entry is derived from a study of blood T cell repertoires in COVID-19. As for the study in general: The United States, Italy and Spain provided the acute and convalescent COVID-19 samples. PBMCs, B-cell-depleted T cells, or T cells provided the cDNA or gDNA that made up the material.

V shed 6 bases and J shed 10 bases, with 10 bases lying between them. Germline V gene data show CDR1 as LGHNA and CDR2 as YSLEER. This CDR3 has 12 residues. In the authors' workflow: Reference gene primer amplification gave estimated nucleated cell counts. Measured with immunoSEQ multiplex PCR; TCRdb has only the in-frame clones, and not every one. That table gives V, J and clone size, and the DNA gave D and trimming. The sample consists of about 28,000 clones, under 85% of them appearing once. The V call is TRBV4-3, the J call TRBJ1-6; D remains unclear. Material for sequencing was peripheral blood. The TCR comes from a man in his sixties or seventies with acute or convalescent COVID-19. The chain's CDR3 is CASRGPGSPLHF. CDR3 bases: TGCGCCAGCAGGGGTCCGGGATCACCCCTCCACTTT.